Detailed here is one TCR beta chain. In its sample, this clone was seen a few times. Its target antigen remains unknown. Qualities for individual bases were not recorded, and no much larger clone is one base off. The cohort was made up of under 800 healthy bone marrow donors. At the time of sampling, all cohort members were nominally healthy, though unrecorded immune exposures were likely present. The donor tested CMV seronegative and was one of the 352 seronegative cohort members. A peripheral blood sample was provided by each donor, and peripheral blood mononuclear cells were used for TCR beta sequencing. Genomic DNA extraction from the blood cell samples was performed with the Qiagen DNeasy Blood Extraction Kit. These data are taken from a study of cytomegalovirus exposure and HLA in healthy donors (TCRdb year 2017). For the study in its entirety: An earlier analysis of roughly 500 of the donors reported about 280 Gb of sequence data and roughly 120 million unique TCR beta sequences obtained from 150 million to 200 million T cells. Approximately 330 gigabases of sequencing data and approximately 92 million unique TCR sequences made up an early release that covered some 640 HLA-typed donors. Among the roughly 390 genotyped donors, more than 70% belonged to the genetic ancestry cluster associated with self-reported Caucasian donors. The aim of the study was to test whether cataloging public T cell receptors could identify signatures of past pathogen exposure. The T cell repertoires of some 700 subjects were profiled by immunosequencing and related to cytomegalovirus serostatus. In addition to the first cohort of 666 subjects, a separate validation cohort of about 120 different subjects was used. The study combined high-throughput TCR immunosequencing, statistical association of individual TCRs with disease status, and machine learning to predict cytomegalovirus infection status. A later analysis re-examined previously published TCR beta repertoires from over 500 donors and added high-resolution HLA genotyping to investigate patterns of TCR occurrence. Rather than using new phenotypic data, the later analysis identified candidate immune exposures from TCR beta sequences and from how often those sequences occurred across donors. An earlier analysis of about 620 of the donors applied high-throughput TCR beta sequencing to assess whether each TCR beta V gene segment acted as functional or pseudogenic. Alongside the repertoire data, information on donor age, sex, ethnicity and CMV serostatus was compiled. Genome-wide SNP genotypes for about three fifths of the roughly 670 donors were used in a later genetic analysis, which treated that subset as a discovery cohort. Every discovery cohort repertoire had been produced on one sequencing platform. HLA typing included class I and class II loci at four-digit resolution. The number of donors typed differed by locus, with roughly 620-630 for A, B, C, DRB1 and DQB1, roughly 520 for DQA1, 606 for DPA1, and some 440 for DPB1. Four or five DR-DQ haplotypes were handled as single units for association and clustering, since linkage in the cohort was strong. Across some 400 genotyped donors of the cohort, an average of roughly 250,000 unique TCR beta nucleotide sequences per donor were sequenced, and around 20% of those sequences were non-productive. Findings and caveats that apply to the study as a whole: The classifier was reported to diagnose cytomegalovirus status with high specificity and sensitivity in both the original cohort and the validation cohort. An association between a missense DCLRE1C variant and V-gene and J-gene trimming of TCR beta chains was found in a later genetic analysis and replicated in an independent cohort. Presence/absence analyses assumed roughly uniform sequencing depth across donors, an assumption that may not hold. According to the authors, the approach could potentially be generalized to other disease states and immunological phenotypes. Broadly in line with IMGT annotations, most TCR beta V segments showed up in productive rearrangements about 87% or about 30% of the time in an earlier analysis of several hundred of the donors. A group of highly shared sequence variants was considered likely to be a technical artifact of the sequencing pipeline. In vitro tests confirmed that a few of the cytomegalovirus-associated TCR beta chains recognize cytomegalovirus antigens. A later analysis reported that several top co-occurrence clusters appeared linked to parvovirus B19, influenza, CMV and Epstein-Barr virus. Specific HLA alleles were associated with 16,951 TCR beta sequences at a false discovery rate of 0.05 in a later analysis. In a later analysis, most CMV-associated TCR beta chains were found to appear HLA-restricted, with HLA associations seemingly driven largely by CMV exposure. In a later analysis, HLA-associated TCR beta chains were found to be more clonally expanded and to have lower generation probabilities than equally common non-associated chains. A total of some 180 TCR beta chains were listed by the study as associated with cytomegalovirus. A later analysis found that TCR association rates varied across HLA loci, with DRB1 alleles showing the most associated TCRs and HLA-C alleles the fewest. Because HLA typing was missing for some donors at each locus, association tests included only the typed subset. In a later genetic analysis, fewer N-insertions in productive TCRs were reported among donors in an Asian-associated ancestry cluster than the roughly 700-donor mean. Linkage disequilibrium might explain the correlated functional status among segregating V segments, but an unknown experimental factor could not be excluded. Most TCR sequences were observed very rarely across donors, whereas some public TCRs were present in many individuals. This cohort had only TCR beta chains sequenced, and the lack of alpha or paired-chain data limited which features could be detected. A further reported finding was that TCR beta sequences accurately predicted the HLA-A and HLA-B alleles for most subjects in the first cohort. Some IMGT-functional V segments, including TRBV6-2 and TRBV6-3, could not be distinguished by the 87-base-pair reads and were therefore excluded. Assigning TCR associations to individual alleles was difficult when HLA alleles, especially DR and DQ, strongly co-occurred. CMV serostatus was the only immune exposure information available for the cohort. The earlier analysis of approximately 560 of the donors excluded some 15 rarely observed V segments, including chromosome 9 orphons, because counts were too low.

Receptors were amplified or captured by the immunoSEQ multiplex PCR assay. For the multiplex PCR, a mixture combining 60 forward primers for TCR Vbeta segments and 13 reverse primers for TCR Jbeta segments was used. A multiplex PCR assay on genomic DNA amplified the CDR3 region of rearranged TCR beta genes. Amplified TCR beta libraries were sequenced as 87-base-pair reads on the Illumina HiSeq System. The source study handled its data this way. Across the 670 or so repertoires, a later analysis counted approximately 75 million unique TCR beta chains, some 11 million of which were shared by at least two donors. Raw reads were error-corrected and collapsed into unique sequences by a nearest-neighbor algorithm in which closely related sequences were merged to remove PCR and sequencing errors. Alignment of CDR3 sequences to IMGT reference sequences was used to assign V, D and J gene segments. For a sequence to be retained, a match of at least six nucleotides to both a V gene segment and a J gene segment was required. A rearrangement was called productive if the CDR3 had no stop codons and remained in frame with V and J, and every other rearrangement was called non-productive. CDR3 was defined by IMGT convention, running from the second conserved V-encoded cysteine to the conserved J-encoded phenylalanine. The earlier analysis of about 500 of the donors excluded sequences that lacked an unambiguous match to a single V gene segment. An earlier analysis of a few hundred of the donors classified V segments as functional when productive rearrangements were above 56.7% and as segregating when the standard deviation between donors was above 5%. A statistical classification framework was developed to diagnose cytomegalovirus status using the catalog of TCR beta chain sequences. A later analysis assigned V and J genes by comparing TCR nucleotide sequences with IMGT/GENE-DB human TR gene sequences. In a later analysis, CDR3 sequences and most-parsimonious VDJ recombination scenarios were assigned using the TCRdist pipeline. In a later analysis, each TCR beta chain was defined by its CDR3 amino acid sequence together with its V-gene family, and reads without a unique V-gene family were excluded. As a way to deal with suspected cross-contamination and a sequencing artifact, a later analysis dropped approximately 570 nucleotide sequences that were highly shared and had low generation probability. In a later analysis, a clonal expansion index was calculated for each public chain from normalized within-repertoire ranks of inferred template counts. A later analysis computed generation probabilities with a VDJ recombination model fitted to out-of-frame rearrangements, and checked the results against IGoR. In a later analysis, TCR-TCR, TCR-HLA and TCR-CMV co-occurrence was scored with hypergeometric tests, and a repertoire-size bias correction was applied to TCR pairs. To estimate false discovery rates, a later analysis permuted the HLA or CMV assignments 20 times. In a later analysis, co-occurring TCRs were grouped using DBSCAN, with TCRdist sequence similarity added in when clustering inside HLA-allele-positive subsets. For co-occurrence clustering, repertoires with fewer than 30,000 or more than 120,000 public chains were excluded, along with 4 to 6 repertoires with anomalous nucleotide sharing. Held by TCRdb, this immuneACCESS table contains in-frame sequences only and omits some clones. Under half of the omission traces to an unresolved V gene where checked; the cause of the rest is unknown. D and trimming come from the DNA, and the V and J calls and clone size come from that table. In this sample the table shows over 110,000 clones, about four fifths of which occur a single time. The ten largest clones represent around 2.4% of the sample.

From a lookup of the germline V gene, CDR1 and CDR2 are MDHEN and SYDVKM. V drops 5 bases and J drops 8 bases, leaving 21 bases in between. From the cysteine up to the phenylalanine, the CDR3 has a length of 15 residues. This entry keeps only the CDR3 DNA: 45 bases, framed from base 1. The sequence is built from TRBV28 and TRBJ1-2; D gene: possibly TRBD1, on 6 matching bases. The sample was PBMCs. The TCR originated in a male donor in good health and CMV-seronegative. The CDR3 is CASSPGGLLMKGYTF. The sequenced DNA: TGTGCCAGCAGTCCCGGGGGGCTTTTGATGAAGGGCTACACCTTC.